This T cell receptor (beta chain) was observed in a study of cytomegalovirus exposure and HLA in healthy donors. Study in general: In an earlier analysis, 90 million to 120 million unique TCR beta sequences were found from 150 million to 200 million T cells. Study-wide results and limits: Analyzed later, most CMV-associated TCR beta chains appeared HLA-restricted.

The length of the CDR3 is 15 residues. Trimming stripped 5 bases from V and 0 bases from J, with 13 bases between. Details on this clone: Its antigen is undetermined.

60 Vbeta and 13 Jbeta primers were used in PCR. TCRdb's table, derived via immunoSEQ multiplex PCR, lists solely in-frame clones and lacks some. This table holds 85,000 to 100,000 clones, roughly 78% found once. This chain joins TRBV23-1 and TRBJ1-1, with a weak D call TRBD1 (6 bases). TRBV23-1 is known as an ORF, though its function is uncertain. The sequenced material came from PBMCs. The source is a man aged 25-45 years in good health and CMV-seronegative. CDR3 protein: CASSTDRLMNTEAFF. CDR3 sequence (DNA): TGCGCCAGCAGTACGGACAGACTAATGAACACTGAAGCTTTCTTT.